A selection of T cell receptor beta chains follows, all from one sample in a study of cytomegalovirus exposure and HLA in healthy donors. Assay used: immunoSEQ multiplex PCR; TCRdb lists only in-frame clones, some missing. This sample carries about 34,000 clones, with 5.9% going to the ten biggest clones. Material: PBMCs. Receptor source: a human donor in good health. The CDR3 runs from the conserved cysteine through the conserved F or W. D genes are given only for firm matches. The size entry is marked missing in some rows and otherwise reads once, few, many or a size class.

d_gene,j_gene,abundance,v_gene,CDR3aa,CDR3nt
NA,TRBJ1-2,NA,TRBV2,CASTGDDYGYTF,TGTGCCAGCACAGGGGATGACTATGGCTACACCTTC
NA,TRBJ1-5,NA,TRBV6-5,CASTTGGQPQHF,TGTGCCAGCACGACCGGGGGTCAGCCCCAGCATTTT
NA,TRBJ1-5,NA,TRBV15,CATSRGGGLQPQHF,TGTGCCACCAGCAGAGGCGGCGGCCTACAGCCCCAGCATTTT
TRBD1,TRBJ1-2,NA,TRBV6-5,CASSPRDRGMVGYTF,TGTGCCAGCAGTCCCCGGGACAGGGGAATGGTTGGCTACACCTTC
NA,TRBJ1-5,NA,TRBV28,CASSLWSTYSNQPQHF,TGTGCCAGCAGTTTATGGTCAACATATAGCAATCAGCCCCAGCATTTT
NA,TRBJ2-2,NA,TRBV30,CAWRKQANTGELFF,TGTGCCTGGAGGAAACAGGCGAACACCGGGGAGCTGTTTTTT
TRBD1,TRBJ1-3,NA,TRBV5-4,CASSQDRRNTIYF,TGTGCCAGCAGCCAGGACAGGAGAAACACCATATATTTT
TRBD1,TRBJ2-7,NA,TRBV4-2,CASSQDRTGGASKQYF,TGTGCCAGCAGCCAAGATCGGACAGGGGGGGCCTCGAAGCAGTACTTC
TRBD1,TRBJ1-2,NA,TRBV28,CASSLDRNYGYTF,TGTGCCAGCAGTTTGGACAGGAACTATGGCTACACCTTC
NA,TRBJ2-7,NA,TRBV4-1,CASSQDYSYEQYF,TGCGCCAGCAGCCAAGATTACAGCTACGAGCAGTACTTC
NA,TRBJ2-5,NA,TRBV6-1,CASSEELTFQETQYF,TGTGCCAGCAGTGAAGAGTTAACATTCCAAGAGACCCAGTACTTC
NA,TRBJ1-2,NA,TRBV11-2,CASSPPGRGVDGYTF,TGTGCCAGCAGCCCCCCGGGGCGGGGCGTGGATGGCTACACCTTC
TRBD1,TRBJ2-2,NA,TRBV7-9,CASSPHIQTGGGTGELFF,TGTGCCAGCAGCCCACACATACAGACAGGGGGCGGCACCGGGGAGCTGTTTTTT
TRBD1,TRBJ2-2,NA,TRBV5-1,CASSPGQASWNTGELFF,TGCGCCAGCAGCCCCGGACAGGCCTCTTGGAACACCGGGGAGCTGTTTTTT
NA,TRBJ2-7,NA,TRBV1,CTSSPMGARGTGGYEQYF,TGCACCAGCAGCCCAATGGGGGCGAGGGGGACAGGGGGCTACGAGCAGTACTTC
NA,TRBJ1-5,NA,TRBV6-1,CASSVQRGQPQHF,TGTGCCAGCAGTGTTCAAAGGGGACAGCCCCAGCATTTT
NA,TRBJ1-1,NA,TRBV28,CASSLSVVSTEAFF,TGTGCCAGCAGTTTGAGTGTGGTTTCCACTGAAGCTTTCTTT
NA,TRBJ1-1,NA,TRBV5-4,CASRTGSGTEAFF,TGTGCCAGCAGAACGGGGTCGGGCACTGAAGCTTTCTTT
NA,TRBJ1-1,NA,TRBV28,CASSLFLEAFF,TGTGCCAGCAGTTTATTCCTTGAAGCTTTCTTT
TRBD2,TRBJ2-5,NA,TRBV5-4,CASSLGLAAQETQYF,TGTGCCAGCAGCTTGGGACTAGCGGCTCAAGAGACCCAGTACTTC
TRBD1,TRBJ2-2,NA,TRBV6-5,CASSPGQGTGELFF,TGTGCCAGCAGTCCGGGACAGGGAACCGGGGAGCTGTTTTTT
TRBD1,TRBJ2-2,NA,TRBV5-1,CASRFQGALTGELFF,TGCGCCAGCAGATTTCAGGGGGCGCTTACCGGGGAGCTGTTTTTT
TRBD2,TRBJ2-3,NA,TRBV5-6,CASSSRKRGRHTDTQYF,TGTGCCAGCAGCTCGAGAAAGCGGGGAAGACACACAGATACGCAGTATTTT
NA,TRBJ1-1,NA,TRBV30,CAWKKRQVMNTEAFF,TGTGCCTGGAAAAAACGACAGGTCATGAACACTGAAGCTTTCTTT
NA,TRBJ2-7,NA,TRBV7-9,CASSPGQYEQYF,TGTGCCAGCAGCCCTGGACAGTACGAGCAGTACTTC
TRBD2,TRBJ2-1,NA,TRBV11-2,CASITPLAGDDNEQFF,TGTGCCAGCATCACCCCCTTAGCGGGTGATGACAATGAGCAGTTCTTC
NA,TRBJ1-3,NA,TRBV5-1,CASSLAGEFSGNTIYF,TGCGCCAGCAGCTTGGCCGGGGAGTTCTCTGGAAACACCATATATTTT
NA,TRBJ2-1,NA,TRBV6-1,CASSVGPPGVHEQFF,TGTGCCAGCAGTGTTGGGCCCCCGGGGGTCCATGAGCAGTTCTTC
NA,TRBJ1-1,NA,TRBV7-9,CASSLEDTEAFF,TGTGCCAGCAGCTTAGAGGACACAGAAGCTTTCTTT
NA,TRBJ1-5,NA,TRBV2,CATHSGGFNQPQHF,TGTGCCACCCACAGTGGAGGGTTCAATCAGCCCCAGCATTTT
NA,TRBJ2-2,NA,TRBV4-1,CASSQAGRVTGELFF,TGCGCCAGCAGCCAAGCGGGTCGGGTAACCGGGGAGCTGTTTTTT
NA,TRBJ2-7,NA,TRBV20-1,CSAVREYEQYF,TGCAGTGCCGTTCGGGAATACGAGCAGTACTTC
TRBD1,TRBJ1-2,NA,TRBV5-5,CASSIPGQGGGYTF,TGTGCCAGCAGCATCCCGGGACAGGGAGGAGGCTACACCTTC
TRBD1,TRBJ1-1,NA,TRBV5-1,CASSTGQGRDTEAFF,TGCGCCAGCAGCACCGGACAGGGTCGGGACACTGAAGCTTTCTTT
TRBD1,TRBJ2-7,NA,TRBV5-1,CASSTQPEDRGGEQYF,TGCGCCAGCAGCACACAACCGGAGGACAGGGGTGGCGAGCAGTACTTC
TRBD1,TRBJ2-7,NA,TRBV25-1,CASSRTGGLLSSYEQYF,TGTGCCAGCAGTAGGACAGGAGGACTTCTTTCCTCCTACGAGCAGTACTTC
TRBD1,TRBJ2-7,NA,TRBV6-5,CASSPTGTGFHEQYF,TGTGCCAGCAGCCCCACCGGGACAGGGTTCCACGAGCAGTACTTC
NA,TRBJ1-2,NA,TRBV7-2,CASSSYDIIYGYTF,TGTGCCAGCAGCTCCTATGACATAATCTATGGCTACACCTTC
TRBD1,TRBJ1-4,NA,TRBV5-1,CASSPGQGFGNEKLFF,TGCGCCAGCAGCCCAGGACAGGGTTTTGGTAATGAAAAACTGTTTTTT
NA,TRBJ2-3,NA,TRBV6-5,CASSLLGGRTDTQYF,TGTGCCAGCAGTTTACTAGGGGGTCGCACAGATACGCAGTATTTT
NA,TRBJ2-3,NA,TRBV6-1,CASSELRGTTDTQYF,TGTGCCAGCAGTGAATTGAGGGGGACCACAGATACGCAGTATTTT
TRBD1,TRBJ1-2,NA,TRBV10-1,CASKWRQGLWYGYTF,TGCGCCAGCAAGTGGAGACAGGGATTATGGTATGGCTACACCTTC
NA,TRBJ1-1,NA,TRBV7-3,CASSLVGVGAEAFF,TGTGCCAGCAGCCTCGTAGGGGTTGGGGCTGAAGCTTTCTTT
NA,TRBJ2-7,medium-sized,TRBV28,CASQGLFNYEQYF,TGTGCCAGCCAGGGACTTTTCAACTACGAGCAGTACTTC
NA,TRBJ1-6,NA,TRBV27,CASSLAGQNSPLHF,TGTGCCAGCAGTTTAGCGGGGCAGAATTCACCCCTCCACTTT
NA,TRBJ2-7,NA,TRBV19,CATRPTGAYEQYF,TGTGCCACCCGCCCGACAGGAGCCTACGAGCAGTACTTC
TRBD1,TRBJ1-5,NA,TRBV19,CASSQGQGSNQPQHF,TGTGCCAGTAGCCAGGGACAGGGGAGCAATCAGCCCCAGCATTTT
NA,TRBJ2-7,NA,TRBV4-2,CASSERIGTYEQYF,TGTGCCAGCAGCGAAAGAATCGGGACCTACGAGCAGTACTTC